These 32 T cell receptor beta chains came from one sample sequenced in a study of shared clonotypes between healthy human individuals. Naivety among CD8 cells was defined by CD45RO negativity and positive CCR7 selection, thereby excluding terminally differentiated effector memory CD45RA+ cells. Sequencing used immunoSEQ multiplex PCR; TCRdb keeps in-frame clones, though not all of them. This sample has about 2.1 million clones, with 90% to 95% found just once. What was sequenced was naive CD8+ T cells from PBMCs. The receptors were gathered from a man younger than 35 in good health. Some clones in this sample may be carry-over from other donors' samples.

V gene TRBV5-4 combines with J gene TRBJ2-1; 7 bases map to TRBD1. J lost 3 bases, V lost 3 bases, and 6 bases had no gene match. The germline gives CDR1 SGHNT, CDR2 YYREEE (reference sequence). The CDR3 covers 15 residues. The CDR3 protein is CASSSSGQFYNEQFF. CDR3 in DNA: TGTGCCAGCAGCTCCTCGGGACAGTTCTACAATGAGCAGTTCTTC.

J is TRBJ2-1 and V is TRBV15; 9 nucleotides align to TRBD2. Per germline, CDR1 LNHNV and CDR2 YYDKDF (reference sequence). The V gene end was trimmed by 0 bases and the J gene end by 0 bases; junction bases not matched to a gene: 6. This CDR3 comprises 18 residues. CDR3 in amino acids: CATSREREGPSSYNEQFF. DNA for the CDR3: TGTGCCACCAGCAGAGAGCGGGAGGGTCCTAGCTCCTACAATGAGCAGTTCTTC. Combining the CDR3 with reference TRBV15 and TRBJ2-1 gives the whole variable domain DAMVIQNPRYQVTQFGKPVTLSCSQTLNHNVMYWYQQKSSQAPKLLFHYYDKDFNNEADTPDNFQSRRPNTSFCFLDIRSPGLGDTAMYLCATSREREGPSSYNEQFFGPGTRLTVL.

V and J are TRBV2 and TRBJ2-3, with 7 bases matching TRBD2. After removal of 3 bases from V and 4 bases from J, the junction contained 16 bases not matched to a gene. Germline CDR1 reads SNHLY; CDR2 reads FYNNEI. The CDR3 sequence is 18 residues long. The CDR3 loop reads CASSERTRGRAPADTQYF. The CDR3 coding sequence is TGTGCCAGCAGTGAGAGAACTCGTGGGAGGGCCCCGGCAGATACGCAGTATTTT.

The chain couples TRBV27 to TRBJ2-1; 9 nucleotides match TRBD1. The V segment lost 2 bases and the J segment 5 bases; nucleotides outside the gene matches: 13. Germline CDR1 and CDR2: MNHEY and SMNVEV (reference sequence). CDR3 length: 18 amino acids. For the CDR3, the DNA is TGTGCCAGCAGTTTAAGGGGCCCTACAGGGGGCTTAGACAATGAGCAGTTCTTC. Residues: CASSLRGPTGGLDNEQFF.

The CDR3 nucleotides read TGCGCCAGCAGCCAAGTTACCGGGACAGGGGTAGTAATGGCGCAGTACTTC. Translating gives CASSQVTGTGVVMAQYF. The chain employs TRBV4-1 and TRBJ2-7; 10 bases map to TRBD1. From germline, CDR1 is MGHRA and CDR2 YSYEKL. With V trimmed by 1 base and J by 9 bases, 15 bases remained unmatched. This CDR3 comprises 17 residues.

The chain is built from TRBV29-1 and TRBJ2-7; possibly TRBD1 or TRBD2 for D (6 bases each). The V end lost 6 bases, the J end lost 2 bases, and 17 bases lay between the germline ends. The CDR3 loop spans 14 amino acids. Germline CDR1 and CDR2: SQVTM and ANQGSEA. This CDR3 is CSVRGEGGPYEQYF. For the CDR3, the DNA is TGCAGCGTCCGCGGGGAAGGGGGTCCCTACGAGCAGTACTTC.

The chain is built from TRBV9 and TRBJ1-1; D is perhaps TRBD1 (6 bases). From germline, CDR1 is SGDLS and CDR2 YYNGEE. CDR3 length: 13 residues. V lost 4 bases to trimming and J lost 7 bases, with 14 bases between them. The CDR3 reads CASSLTGTNEAFF. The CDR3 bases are TGTGCCAGCAGCTTGACCGGGACAAATGAAGCTTTCTTT.

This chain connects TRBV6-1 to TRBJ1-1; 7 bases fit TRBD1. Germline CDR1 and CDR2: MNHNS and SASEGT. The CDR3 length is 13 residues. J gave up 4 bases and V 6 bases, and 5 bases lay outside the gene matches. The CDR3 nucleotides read TGTGCCAGCAGAAGACAGGGTCCCACTGAAGCTTTCTTT. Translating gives CASRRQGPTEAFF.

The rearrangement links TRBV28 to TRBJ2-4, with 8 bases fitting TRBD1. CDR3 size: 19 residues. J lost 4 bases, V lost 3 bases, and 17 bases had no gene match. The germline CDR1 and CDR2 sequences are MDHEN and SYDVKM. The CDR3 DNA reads TGTGCCAGCAGTTTTTTCCCGGGACAGGACCCATTCGGAAAAAACATTCAGTACTTC. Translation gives CASSFFPGQDPFGKNIQYF. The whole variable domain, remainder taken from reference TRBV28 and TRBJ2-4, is DVKVTQSSRYLVKRTGEKVFLECVQDMDHENMFWYRQDPGLGLRLIYFSYDVKMKEKGDIPEGYSVSREKKERFSLILESASTNQTSMYLCASSFFPGQDPFGKNIQYFGAGTRLSVL.

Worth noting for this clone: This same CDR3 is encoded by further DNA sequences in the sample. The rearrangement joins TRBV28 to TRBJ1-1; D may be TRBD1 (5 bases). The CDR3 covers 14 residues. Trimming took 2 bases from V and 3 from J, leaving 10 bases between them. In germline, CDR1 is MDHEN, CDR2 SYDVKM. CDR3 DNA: TGTGCCAGCAGTTTAAGCGCGGGGGACACTGAAGCTTTCTTT. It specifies CASSLSAGDTEAFF.

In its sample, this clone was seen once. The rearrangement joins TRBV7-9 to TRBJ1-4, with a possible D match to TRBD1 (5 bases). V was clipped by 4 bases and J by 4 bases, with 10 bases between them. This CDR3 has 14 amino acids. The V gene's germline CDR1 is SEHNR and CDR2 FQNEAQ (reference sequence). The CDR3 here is CASSSAGINEKLFF. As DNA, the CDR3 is TGTGCCAGCAGCTCGGCAGGGATTAATGAAAAACTGTTTTTT.

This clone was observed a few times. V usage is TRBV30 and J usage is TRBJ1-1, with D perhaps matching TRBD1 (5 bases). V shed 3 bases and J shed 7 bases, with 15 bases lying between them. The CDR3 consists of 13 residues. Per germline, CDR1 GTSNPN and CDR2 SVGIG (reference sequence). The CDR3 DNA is TGTGCCTGGAGACCCGGAGGGGAGGTTGAAGCTTTCTTT. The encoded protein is CAWRPGGEVEAFF.

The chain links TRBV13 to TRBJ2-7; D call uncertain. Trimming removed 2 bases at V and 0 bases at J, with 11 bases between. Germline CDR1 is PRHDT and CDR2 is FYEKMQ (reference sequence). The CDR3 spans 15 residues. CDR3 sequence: CASSLSPTSSYEQYF. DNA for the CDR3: TGTGCCAGCAGCTTAAGCCCGACCAGCTCCTACGAGCAGTACTTC.

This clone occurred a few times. CDR3 sequence: CASTWSGSSNQPQHF. CDR3 bases: TGTGCCAGCACGTGGTCGGGCAGCTCCAATCAGCCCCAGCATTTT. The chain has TRBV2 and TRBJ1-5; D call uncertain. V lost 7 bases to trimming and J lost 3 bases, with 16 bases between them. From germline, CDR1 is SNHLY and CDR2 FYNNEI. This CDR3 comprises 15 residues.

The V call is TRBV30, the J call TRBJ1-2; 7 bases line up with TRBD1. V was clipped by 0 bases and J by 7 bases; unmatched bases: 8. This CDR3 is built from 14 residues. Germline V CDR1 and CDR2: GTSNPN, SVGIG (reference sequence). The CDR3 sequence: CAWSVVEGAGGYTF. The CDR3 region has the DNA TGTGCCTGGAGTGTAGTGGAGGGGGCGGGTGGCTACACCTTC.

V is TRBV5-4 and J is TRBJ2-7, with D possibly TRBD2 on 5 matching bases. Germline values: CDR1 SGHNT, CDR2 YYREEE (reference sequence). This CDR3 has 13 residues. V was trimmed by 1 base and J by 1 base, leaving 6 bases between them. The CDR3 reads CASSLRESYEQYF. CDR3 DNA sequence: TGTGCCAGCAGCTTGAGGGAGTCCTACGAGCAGTACTTC. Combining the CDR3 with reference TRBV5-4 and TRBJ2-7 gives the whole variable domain ETGVTQSPTHLIKTRGQQVTLRCSSQSGHNTVSWYQQALGQGPQFIFQYYREEENGRGNFPPRFSGLQFPNYSSELNVNALELDDSALYLCASSLRESYEQYFGPGTRLTVT.

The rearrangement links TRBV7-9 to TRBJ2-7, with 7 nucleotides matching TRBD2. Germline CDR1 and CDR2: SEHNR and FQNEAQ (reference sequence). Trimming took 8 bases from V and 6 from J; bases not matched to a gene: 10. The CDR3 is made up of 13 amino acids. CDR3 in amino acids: CASAETSLFEQYF. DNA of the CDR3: TGTGCCAGCGCTGAGACTAGCCTTTTCGAGCAGTACTTC.

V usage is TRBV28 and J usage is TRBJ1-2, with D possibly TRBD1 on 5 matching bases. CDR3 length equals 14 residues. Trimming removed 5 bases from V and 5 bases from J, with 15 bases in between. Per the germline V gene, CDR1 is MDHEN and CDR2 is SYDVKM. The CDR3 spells CASSAGTLHYGYTF. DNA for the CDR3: TGTGCCAGCAGTGCCGGGACTCTTCATTATGGCTACACCTTC.

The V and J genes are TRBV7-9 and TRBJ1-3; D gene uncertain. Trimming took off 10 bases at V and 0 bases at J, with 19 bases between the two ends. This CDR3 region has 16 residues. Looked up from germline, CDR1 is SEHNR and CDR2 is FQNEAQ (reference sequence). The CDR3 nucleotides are TGTGCCATCCAGCCTAGGGCCGGGCTCTCTGGAAACACCATATATTTT. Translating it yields CAIQPRAGLSGNTIYF.

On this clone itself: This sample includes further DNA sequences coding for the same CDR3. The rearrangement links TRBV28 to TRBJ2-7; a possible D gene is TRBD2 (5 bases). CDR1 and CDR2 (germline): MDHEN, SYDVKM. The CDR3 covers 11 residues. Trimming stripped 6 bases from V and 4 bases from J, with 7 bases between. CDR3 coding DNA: TGTGCCAGCAGCTTAGCGTACGAGCAGTACTTC. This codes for CASSLAYEQYF.

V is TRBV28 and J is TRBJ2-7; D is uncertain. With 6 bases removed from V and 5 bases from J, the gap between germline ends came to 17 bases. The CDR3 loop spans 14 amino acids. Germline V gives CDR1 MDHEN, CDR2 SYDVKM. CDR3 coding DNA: TGTGCCAGCAGAACTTCGATAAGCATCCACGAGCAGTACTTC. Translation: CASRTSISIHEQYF.

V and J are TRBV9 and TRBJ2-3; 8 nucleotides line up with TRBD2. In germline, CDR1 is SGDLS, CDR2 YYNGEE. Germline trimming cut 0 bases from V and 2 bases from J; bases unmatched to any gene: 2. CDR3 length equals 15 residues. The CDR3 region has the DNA TGTGCCAGCAGCGTAGGAGCGGGAGCCACAGATACGCAGTATTTT. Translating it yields CASSVGAGATDTQYF.

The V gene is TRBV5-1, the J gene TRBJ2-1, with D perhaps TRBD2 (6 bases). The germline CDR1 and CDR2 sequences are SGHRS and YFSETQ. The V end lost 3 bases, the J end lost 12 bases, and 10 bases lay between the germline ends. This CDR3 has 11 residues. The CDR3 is CASSYGTGQFF. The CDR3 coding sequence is TGCGCCAGCAGCTATGGGACTGGGCAGTTCTTC.

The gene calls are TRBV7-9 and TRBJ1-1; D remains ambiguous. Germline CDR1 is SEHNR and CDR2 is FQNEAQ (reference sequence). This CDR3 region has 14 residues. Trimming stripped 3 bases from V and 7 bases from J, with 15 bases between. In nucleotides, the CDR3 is TGTGCCAGCAGCTTCTCCGAGGGTCTTATTGAAGCTTTCTTT. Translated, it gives CASSFSEGLIEAFF. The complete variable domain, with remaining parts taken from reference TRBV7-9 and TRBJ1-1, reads DTGVSQNPRHKITKRGQNVTFRCDPISEHNRLYWYRQTLGQGPEFLTYFQNEAQLEKSRLLSDRFSAERPKGSFSTLEIQRTEQGDSAMYLCASSFSEGLIEAFFGQGTRLTVV.

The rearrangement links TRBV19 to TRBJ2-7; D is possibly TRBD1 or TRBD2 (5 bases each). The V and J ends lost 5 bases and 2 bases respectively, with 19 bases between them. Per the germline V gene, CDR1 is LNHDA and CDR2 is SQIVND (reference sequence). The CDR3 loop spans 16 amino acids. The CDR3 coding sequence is TGTGCCAGTAGTGGGGACGGTAGACCCGTTACCTACGAGCAGTACTTC. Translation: CASSGDGRPVTYEQYF.

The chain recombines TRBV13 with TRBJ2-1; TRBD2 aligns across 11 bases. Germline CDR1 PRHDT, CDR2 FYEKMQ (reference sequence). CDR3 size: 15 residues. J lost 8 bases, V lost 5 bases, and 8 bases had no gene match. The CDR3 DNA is TGTGCCAGCAGCCCCCCTAGCGGGAGGAGGCATGAGCAGTTCTTC. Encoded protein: CASSPPSGRRHEQFF.

As DNA, the CDR3 is TGTGCCAGCAGTTTAGGGGTGACGGGGGCGGCCCAGTACTTC. Protein product: CASSLGVTGAAQYF. This rearrangement joins TRBV28 to TRBJ2-5; TRBD1 or TRBD2 may be the D gene (6 bases each). CDR3 length: 14 amino acids. The ends were cut back, 2 bases at V and 9 bases at J, with 16 bases in the middle. Germline loops: CDR1 MDHEN, CDR2 SYDVKM. Full variable domain (remainder filled in from reference TRBV28 and TRBJ2-5): DVKVTQSSRYLVKRTGEKVFLECVQDMDHENMFWYRQDPGLGLRLIYFSYDVKMKEKGDIPEGYSVSREKKERFSLILESASTNQTSMYLCASSLGVTGAAQYFGPGTRLLVL.

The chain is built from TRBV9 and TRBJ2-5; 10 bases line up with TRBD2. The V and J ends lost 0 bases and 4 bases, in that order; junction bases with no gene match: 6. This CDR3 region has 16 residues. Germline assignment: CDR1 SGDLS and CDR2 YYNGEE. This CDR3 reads CASSVGPAGGRETQYF. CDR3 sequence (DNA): TGTGCCAGCAGCGTAGGCCCAGCGGGAGGGAGAGAGACCCAGTACTTC.

The CDR3 region is CASSARQIITNTGELFF. The CDR3 bases are TGTGCCAGCAGTGCAAGACAGATCATTACGAACACCGGGGAGCTGTTTTTT. The chain combines TRBV7-2 with TRBJ2-2, with D tentatively TRBD1 (5 bases). In germline, CDR1 is SGHTA, CDR2 FQGNSA. The V end was cut by 6 bases, the J end by 0 bases, with 17 bases between. The length of the CDR3 is 17 residues.

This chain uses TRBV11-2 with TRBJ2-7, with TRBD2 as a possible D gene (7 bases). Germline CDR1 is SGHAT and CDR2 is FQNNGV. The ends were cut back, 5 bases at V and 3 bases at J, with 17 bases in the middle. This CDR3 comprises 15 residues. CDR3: CASSMVTGTNYEQYF. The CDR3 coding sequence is TGTGCCAGCAGCATGGTTACAGGGACTAACTACGAGCAGTACTTC.

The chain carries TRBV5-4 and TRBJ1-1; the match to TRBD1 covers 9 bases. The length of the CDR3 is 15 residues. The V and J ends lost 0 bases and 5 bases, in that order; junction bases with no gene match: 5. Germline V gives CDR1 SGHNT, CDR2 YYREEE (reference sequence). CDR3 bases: TGTGCCAGCAGCTTGGACCGGGGACAGGGTACTGAAGCTTTCTTT. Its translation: CASSLDRGQGTEAFF.

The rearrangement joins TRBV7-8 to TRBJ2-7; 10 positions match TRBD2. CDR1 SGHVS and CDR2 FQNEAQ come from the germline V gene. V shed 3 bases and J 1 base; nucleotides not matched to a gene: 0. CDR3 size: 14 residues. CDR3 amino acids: CASSFSGRSYEQYF. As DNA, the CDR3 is TGTGCCAGCAGCTTTAGCGGGAGGTCCTACGAGCAGTACTTC.